The 10 T cell receptor beta chains listed next were all sequenced from one sample in a study of OX40 agonist ivuxolimab in advanced cancers. Produced via immunoSEQ multiplex PCR; TCRdb's table is partial and in-frame only. Of 45,000 to 70,000 clones listed, 88% were seen once; the top ten hold 6.9%. The source was CD4+ or CD8+ T cells sorted from blood, collected in a trial of the OX40 agonist ivuxolimab. The receptor set was obtained from an adult with an advanced solid tumor such as melanoma, head and neck, liver or kidney cancer.

The CDR3 loop reads CASSRQGGLGNTEAFF. The CDR3 DNA follows: TGTGCCAGCAGTAGGCAGGGGGGATTGGGGAACACTGAAGCTTTCTTT. The chain recombines TRBV27 with TRBJ1-1, with 7 nucleotides matching TRBD1. Germline V gene data show CDR1 as MNHEY and CDR2 as SMNVEV (reference sequence). V shed 5 bases and J 1 base; nucleotides not matched to a gene: 10. The CDR3 spans 16 residues.

This chain connects TRBV21-1 to TRBJ1-2; TRBD1 is the table's D call and was not checked against the DNA. TRBV21-1 is described as a pseudogene. The CDR3 runs to 16 residues. In DNA form, the CDR3 reads TGTGCCAGCAGCAAAGCTCCGGACAGGGGGCAGGGGGGCTACACCTTC. Its translation: CASSKAPDRGQGGYTF.

The chain combines TRBV19 with TRBJ2-3; 10 bases are a match to TRBD1. Germline V lookup: CDR1 LNHDA, CDR2 SQIVND (reference sequence). The CDR3 length is 14 residues. V gave up 9 bases and J gave up 6 bases; unmatched junction bases: 9. In nucleotides, the CDR3 is TGTGCCAGCCTTCCTCCGGGACAGGGGGATACGCAGTATTTT. Its translation: CASLPPGQGDTQYF. The variable domain in full, with the rest retrieved from reference TRBV19 and TRBJ2-3, is DGGITQSPKYLFRKEGQNVTLSCEQNLNHDAMYWYRQDPGQGLRLIYYSQIVNDFQKGDIAEGYSVSREKKESFPLTVTSAQKNPTAFYLCASLPPGQGDTQYFGPGTRLTVL.

This chain joins TRBV19 and TRBJ2-6, with 8 bases identical to TRBD1. J was trimmed by 1 base and V by 4 bases; bases with no gene match: 9. The CDR3 is made up of 18 amino acids. Looked up from germline, CDR1 is LNHDA and CDR2 is SQIVND (reference sequence). CDR3 DNA sequence: TGTGCCAGTAGTACGACAGGGGCTCGGGGGTCTGGGGCCAACGTCCTGACTTTC. Amino acids: CASSTTGARGSGANVLTF.

The chain is built from TRBV28 and TRBJ1-1; D might be TRBD1 (6 bases). Per the germline V gene, CDR1 is MDHEN and CDR2 is SYDVKM. This CDR3 contains 14 residues. Trimming took 6 bases from V and 4 from J, leaving 15 bases between them. CDR3 residues: CASSTEHRVTEAFF. For the CDR3, the DNA is TGTGCCAGCAGCACGGAACACAGGGTCACTGAAGCTTTCTTT. The whole variable domain, remainder taken from reference TRBV28 and TRBJ1-1, is DVKVTQSSRYLVKRTGEKVFLECVQDMDHENMFWYRQDPGLGLRLIYFSYDVKMKEKGDIPEGYSVSREKKERFSLILESASTNQTSMYLCASSTEHRVTEAFFGQGTRLTVV.

This chain joins TRBV29-1 and TRBJ1-2; no clear D. V was cut by 6 bases and J by 4 bases, with 15 bases left in between. Germline V gene lookup returns CDR1 SQVTM and CDR2 ANQGSEA. The CDR3 is 13 residues long. CDR3 residues: CSVVPSGVYGYTF. CDR3 nucleotides: TGCAGCGTGGTTCCCAGCGGGGTCTATGGCTACACCTTC.

The CDR3 sequence: CASSLSTFSYEQYF. The CDR3 nucleotides are TGTGCCAGCAGCTTGTCGACTTTCTCCTACGAGCAGTACTTC. This sequence joins TRBV5-6 and TRBJ2-7; D not resolved. Between the trimmed V and J ends, which lost 1 base and 0 bases, there was a span of 8 bases. The CDR3 is 14 amino acids. Per germline, CDR1 SGHDT and CDR2 YYEEEE.

This chain uses TRBV19 with TRBJ2-4, with D maybe TRBD1 (6 bases). The CDR3 has 12 residues. Germline loops: CDR1 LNHDA, CDR2 SQIVND (reference sequence). V was trimmed by 5 bases and J by 8 bases, leaving 10 bases between them. The CDR3 loop is CASSLGGDIQYF. In DNA form, the CDR3 reads TGTGCCAGTAGTCTAGGGGGAGACATTCAGTACTTC.

The chain uses TRBV9 and TRBJ1-2, with D perhaps matching TRBD1 (6 bases). V lost 3 bases and J 0 bases, leaving 15 bases between the germline ends. The CDR3 consists of 16 residues. Germline loops: CDR1 SGDLS, CDR2 YYNGEE. The CDR3 DNA is TGTGCCAGCAGCGACGCCTCCGAGGGGGCTAACTATGGCTACACCTTC. Protein: CASSDASEGANYGYTF. Looking up the rest from reference TRBV9 and TRBJ1-2 gives the full variable domain: DSGVTQTPKHLITATGQRVTLRCSPRSGDLSVYWYQQSLDQGLQFLIQYYNGEERAKGNILERFSAQQFPDLHSELNLSSLELGDSALYFCASSDASEGANYGYTFGSGTRLTVV.

The chain's CDR3 is CASSVASGRITDTQYF. The CDR3 DNA sequence: TGTGCCAGCAGCGTAGCTAGCGGGAGAATCACAGATACGCAGTATTTT. The chain couples TRBV9 to TRBJ2-3; 10 nucleotides agree with TRBD2. J lost 2 bases, V lost 0 bases, and 3 bases had no gene match. From germline, CDR1 is SGDLS and CDR2 YYNGEE. The CDR3 has 16 amino acids.